This T cell receptor beta chain was recovered during a study of cytomegalovirus exposure and HLA in healthy donors. Whole-study findings and limits: The dataset shows that most TCR sequences were rare, while some public TCRs occurred in many donors. In an earlier analysis, most TCR beta V segments were productive about 87% or about 30% of the time.

V shed 7 bases and J 2 bases; nucleotides not matched to a gene: 15. Germline V gene sequence: CDR1 SEHNR, CDR2 FQNEAQ (reference sequence). This CDR3 has 19 residues. As regards this clone: The antigen remains unidentified.

Primers for the PCR totalled 60 Vbeta and 13 Jbeta. Original handling: In a later analysis, the count reached some 88 million unique TCR beta chains, with 9 million to 11 million shared. This table comes from immunoSEQ multiplex PCR, and its TCRdb copy is limited to in-frame clones, with some not included. V, J and clone size derive from that table, while D and trimming were established from the DNA sequence. This sample yields 200,000 to 250,000 clones, of which 75% to 90% are seen a single time; roughly 1% belongs to the top ten. The clonotype comes from a woman younger than 30 in good health and CMV-seronegative. The rearrangement links TRBV7-9 to TRBJ2-3; TRBD2 agrees at 13 bases. Material: PBMCs. In DNA form, the CDR3 reads TGTGCCAGCATGGAGATCCGGGGACTAGCGGGGATCTCCACAGATACGCAGTATTTT. Amino acids: CASMEIRGLAGISTDTQYF.